This T cell receptor (beta chain) was documented in a study of response to subunit inactivated influenza vaccine. CDR1 is SQVTM, CDR2 ANQGSEA, per germline. V trimming: 1 base; J trimming: 6 bases; junction bases outside the gene matches: 4. This CDR3 is 14 amino acids long. In its sample, this clonotype is medium-sized (0.01 to 0.1%). Its cognate antigen is unknown. General study results and limits: The authors suggested that every seasonal influenza vaccination recruits few new T cells.

TCRdb redid the calling of the RT-PCR reads with MiXCR, one entry per CDR3 protein. Of under 200,000 distinct CDR3 sequences listed, about 10% are singletons. This specimen consisted of CD8+ T cells sorted from PBMCs, obtained roughly 24 months after vaccination. This TCR was sampled from a man aged 50 to 69 who received an inactivated influenza vaccine. The chain recombines TRBV29-1 with TRBJ2-1, with 9 positions matching TRBD1. DNA of the CDR3: TGCAGCGTTGAAGGGACAGGGGACCTCAATGAGCAGTTCTTC. As protein: CSVEGTGDLNEQFF.